This TCR beta chain was captured by sequencing in a study of Graves' ophthalmopathy and Graves' hyperthyroidism. Beta-chain TCR CDR3 regions were amplified from RNA transcripts. A first-round RT-PCR used HTBI primers, followed by a second-round multiplex PCR. TCRdb re-called the multiplex PCR reads through MiXCR, storing one row per CDR3 protein. The profile shows approximately 480,000 distinct CDR3 sequences, around 15% of them singletons. Researchers turned away patients with other autoimmune diseases, uncontrolled infections, pregnancy or lactation. Sample: blood. The receptor was derived from a woman younger than 45 with Graves' ophthalmopathy.

Written as DNA, the CDR3 is TGTGCCAGCACCCAGCGTGGGCAGGAAAACTATGGCTACACCTTC. It encodes CASTQRGQENYGYTF. The rearrangement links TRBV11-2 to TRBJ1-2, with unresolved D. The germline V and J ends were trimmed by 7 bases and 2 bases, with 17 bases remaining between them. Germline V gene lookup returns CDR1 SGHAT and CDR2 FQNNGV. This CDR3 comprises 15 residues.